This TCR beta chain was profiled in a study of post-analysis software for immune sequencing data. For the study at large: As for disease course, relapsing-remitting, secondary progressive and progressive-relapsing multiple sclerosis were all included. Overall study results and limits: By F measure, strong co-clustering occurred among samples prepared in the same batch. When patients were compared with controls, 4 or 5 TRBV segments were more frequent, TRBV5-6, TRBV5-1 and TRBV20-1 among them.

Sequencing libraries made from TCR beta cDNA carried unique molecular identifiers. TCRdb recomputed calls from the PCR reads with MiXCR, one row per CDR3 protein. The sample records 800,000 to 950,000 distinct CDR3 sequences, under 70% being singletons. This clonotype was detected only once. Its antigen remains unidentified. The CDR3 runs 17 residues. The V and J ends lost 5 bases and 0 bases, in that order; junction bases with no gene match: 11. The V gene's germline CDR1 is SGHVS and CDR2 FQNEAQ. The TCR comes from a girl aged 5-17 years with multiple sclerosis. Material: blood. The V call is TRBV7-8, the J call TRBJ2-7; 9 positions agree with TRBD2. The CDR3 DNA reads as TGTGCCAGCAGCCCCGAGGGTCTAGCGGGATCCTCCTACGAGCAGTACTTC. Translation: CASSPEGLAGSSYEQYF. Full variable domain (missing parts from reference TRBV7-8 and TRBJ2-7): GAGVSQSPRYKVAKRGQDVALRCDPISGHVSLFWYQQALGQGPEFLTYFQNEAQLDKSGLPSDRFFAERPEGSVSTLKIQRTQQEDSAVYLCASSPEGLAGSSYEQYFGPGTRLTVT.